This entry lists 18 T cell receptor beta chains sequenced from one sample in a study of shared clonotypes between healthy human individuals. In the naive CD8 group, cells lacked CD45RO and were positively selected for CCR7, so terminally differentiated effector memory CD45RA+ cells were left out. The protocol was immunoSEQ multiplex PCR, while the TCRdb copy is restricted to in-frame clones and leaves out a portion. The sample has about 2.1 million clones; 85% to 95% are singletons. Material: naive CD8+ T cells from PBMCs. The receptor source for this set is a man younger than 35 in good health. Some clones in this sample may be carry-over from other donors' samples.

The rearrangement joins TRBV2 to TRBJ1-2; no clear D. V gave up 4 bases and J gave up 2 bases, with 11 bases separating them. Germline V gives CDR1 SNHLY, CDR2 FYNNEI. This CDR3 spans 14 amino acids. CDR3 coding DNA: TGTGCCAGCAGTGTCGCTTCTTACAACTATGGCTACACCTTC. Translating it yields CASSVASYNYGYTF.

About this clone itself: Other DNA sequences within the sample encode an identical CDR3. CDR3 sequence (DNA): TGTGCCACCAGCAGAGTGGGGAGCAATCAGCCCCAGCATTTT. Its protein is CATSRVGSNQPQHF. The chain has TRBV15 and TRBJ1-5; no clear D gene. CDR1 is LNHNV, CDR2 YYDKDF, per germline (reference sequence). V was cut by 1 base and J by 1 base, with 5 bases left in between. The CDR3 runs to 14 residues.

The chain recombines TRBV4-3 with TRBJ2-1; D is undetermined. The CDR3 runs 15 residues. Germline values: CDR1 LGHNA, CDR2 YSLEER. V dropped 1 base and J dropped 6 bases, with 13 bases sitting between them. The CDR3 protein is CASSQGWGRGNEQFF. The CDR3 DNA sequence: TGCGCCAGCAGCCAAGGTTGGGGAAGAGGCAATGAGCAGTTCTTC.

The chain carries TRBV5-6 and TRBJ2-7; TRBD2 matches at 7 bases. CDR1 and CDR2 from the germline V gene are SGHDT and YYEEEE. After removal of 2 bases from V and 4 bases from J, the junction contained 6 bases not matched to a gene. This CDR3 has 14 amino acids. The CDR3 DNA reads TGTGCCAGCAGCTTCAGCCCTAGCGGATACGAGCAGTACTTC. Amino acid sequence: CASSFSPSGYEQYF.

Comments on this clone: The sample has other DNA sequences that encode this CDR3 too. V is TRBV6-1 and J is TRBJ1-5; D uncertain. Trimming removed 1 base from V and 7 bases from J, with 11 bases in between. CDR1 and CDR2 (germline): MNHNS, SASEGT. The CDR3 loop spans 14 amino acids. The CDR3 bases are TGTGCCAGCAGTGAAGTAGGAGGGCGGCAGCCCCAGCATTTT. Translation: CASSEVGGRQPQHF.

The J gene is TRBJ2-2, the V gene TRBV4-1; TRBD2 matches at 10 bases. Trimming removed 2 bases from V and 2 bases from J; junction bases left unmatched: 8. The CDR3 contains 18 residues. Germline CDR1 MGHRA, CDR2 YSYEKL. The CDR3 is CASSQYPGLADNTGELFF. The CDR3 bases are TGCGCCAGCAGCCAATATCCTGGACTAGCGGATAACACCGGGGAGCTGTTTTTT.

The chain couples TRBV30 to TRBJ2-7; the D is unclear. Trimming left V 0 bases short and J 3 bases short, with 9 bases between. Germline V CDR1 and CDR2: GTSNPN, SVGIG (reference sequence). The CDR3 runs 13 residues. This CDR3 reads CAWSVSSHYEQYF. For the CDR3, the DNA is TGTGCCTGGAGTGTATCATCGCACTACGAGCAGTACTTC.

There are a few counts of this clone. The rearrangement uses TRBV6-1 and TRBJ2-1; D not certain. The germline CDR1 and CDR2 sequences are MNHNS and SASEGT. The CDR3 totals 12 residues. V shed 6 bases and J shed 8 bases, with 11 bases lying between them. CDR3 protein: CASSWTFHEQFF. The CDR3 nucleotides are TGTGCCAGCAGCTGGACCTTCCATGAGCAGTTCTTC.

The chain joins TRBV4-3 to TRBJ2-1, with D perhaps TRBD1 (6 bases). This CDR3 contains 15 residues. Germline V gene data show CDR1 as LGHNA and CDR2 as YSLEER. The V and J ends lost 4 bases and 8 bases respectively, with 18 bases between them. DNA of the CDR3: TGCGCCAGCAGCCCAATCTGGACAGTAGGGGATGAGCAGTTCTTC. As protein: CASSPIWTVGDEQFF.

The chain employs TRBV11-2 and TRBJ2-1, with 13 positions matching TRBD2. The V gene end was trimmed by 5 bases and the J gene end by 6 bases; junction bases not matched to a gene: 4. The CDR3 sequence is 15 residues long. CDR1 and CDR2 (germline): SGHAT, FQNNGV. The CDR3 DNA reads as TGTGCCAGCAGCCCCCGGACTAGCGGGAGCAATGAGCAGTTCTTC. It is translated as CASSPRTSGSNEQFF.

This chain links TRBV6-5 with TRBJ1-1; no firm D call. The CDR3 is made up of 14 amino acids. V lost 0 bases to trimming and J lost 9 bases, with 14 bases between them. Germline V CDR1 and CDR2: MNHEY, SVGAGI. As DNA, the CDR3 is TGTGCCAGCAGTTACTCGATTCACTCGACTCAAGCTTTCTTT. Amino acids: CASSYSIHSTQAFF.

As to this clone: In the same sample, other DNA sequences code for this CDR3. The chain couples TRBV6-5 to TRBJ1-1; D unresolved. Per germline, CDR1 MNHEY and CDR2 SVGAGI. The CDR3 spans 13 residues. V was pared by 2 bases and J by 1 base, with 5 bases between. The CDR3 here is CASSYGRNTEAFF. CDR3 nucleotide sequence: TGTGCCAGCAGTTACGGACGGAACACTGAAGCTTTCTTT.

The rearrangement links TRBV7-6 to TRBJ2-2; 12 bases map to TRBD2. CDR1 and CDR2 from the germline V gene are SGHVS and FNYEAQ. The CDR3 length is 18 residues. V lost 5 bases to trimming and J lost 2 bases; unmatched junction nucleotides: 9. The CDR3: CASSPGLAGFLNTGELFF. CDR3 nucleotides: TGTGCCAGCAGCCCCGGACTAGCGGGATTCCTTAACACCGGGGAGCTGTTTTTT.

V and J are TRBV9 and TRBJ2-7; the match to TRBD1 covers 7 bases. From germline, CDR1 is SGDLS and CDR2 YYNGEE. V trimming: 4 bases; J trimming: 2 bases; junction bases outside the gene matches: 9. The CDR3 is made up of 15 amino acids. The CDR3 sequence is CASSIYAGTAYEQYF. The CDR3 DNA follows: TGTGCCAGCAGCATATATGCCGGGACAGCCTACGAGCAGTACTTC.

The chain recombines TRBV7-9 with TRBJ2-1; 9 bases agree with TRBD1. This CDR3 contains 17 residues. In germline, CDR1 is SEHNR, CDR2 FQNEAQ (reference sequence). V lost 1 base, J lost 8 bases, and 12 bases stayed unmatched. CDR3 region: CASSLGGGDRVRYEQFF. The CDR3, as DNA: TGTGCCAGCAGCTTAGGCGGAGGGGACAGGGTACGCTATGAGCAGTTCTTC.

The J gene is TRBJ2-7, the V gene TRBV10-3; 9 bases agree with TRBD1. This CDR3 has 17 residues. V trimming: 6 bases; J trimming: 2 bases; junction bases outside the gene matches: 14. Germline V CDR1 and CDR2: ENHRY, SYGVKD. DNA for the CDR3: TGTGCCATCAGCGACCCAGAAACAGGGGGCATTACCTACGAGCAGTACTTC. Encoded protein: CAISDPETGGITYEQYF.

V is TRBV27 and J is TRBJ1-2; D is perhaps TRBD1 (6 bases). CDR3 size: 16 residues. CDR1 is MNHEY, CDR2 SMNVEV, per germline (reference sequence). Trimming took off 4 bases at V and 7 bases at J, with 22 bases between the two ends. CDR3 amino acids: CASSSDRSGKVPGYTF. CDR3 coding DNA: TGTGCCAGCAGTTCAGACAGGAGTGGGAAGGTTCCTGGCTACACCTTC.

Concerning this clone: This specimen includes other DNA sequences encoding the same CDR3. The V and J genes are TRBV9 and TRBJ1-1; tentative D call: TRBD1 (5 bases). V shed 0 bases and J shed 2 bases, with 11 bases lying between them. This CDR3 is 15 amino acids long. Per germline, CDR1 SGDLS and CDR2 YYNGEE. As DNA, the CDR3 is TGTGCCAGCAGCGTAGGACGGGGGTCTAACACTGAAGCTTTCTTT. This codes for CASSVGRGSNTEAFF.